This TCR beta chain derives from a study of patients and donors after allogeneic stem cell transplantation. The germline gives CDR1 LGHDT, CDR2 YNNKEL (reference sequence). Trimming stripped 1 base from V and 2 bases from J, with 9 bases between. The CDR3 is 15 residues long. This clonotype was seen a few times. Each CDR3 protein gets one entry after TCRdb re-called the RT-PCR reads with MiXCR. The sample yields roughly 960,000 distinct CDR3 sequences, approximately 18% seen once. This clonotype originated in a human donor who was either an allogeneic HSCT recipient or a stem cell or donor lymphocyte infusion donor (not recorded which). It is not recorded whose cells these are; they may come from a transplant donor. The chain joins TRBV3-1 to TRBJ1-3, with D possibly matching TRBD1 (5 bases). Specimen: blood, either unsorted or a sorted T cell fraction (not recorded which). CDR3 coding DNA: TGTGCCAGCAGCCAAGGGGGGTCCCCTGGAAACACCATATATTTT. Protein: CASSQGGSPGNTIYF.